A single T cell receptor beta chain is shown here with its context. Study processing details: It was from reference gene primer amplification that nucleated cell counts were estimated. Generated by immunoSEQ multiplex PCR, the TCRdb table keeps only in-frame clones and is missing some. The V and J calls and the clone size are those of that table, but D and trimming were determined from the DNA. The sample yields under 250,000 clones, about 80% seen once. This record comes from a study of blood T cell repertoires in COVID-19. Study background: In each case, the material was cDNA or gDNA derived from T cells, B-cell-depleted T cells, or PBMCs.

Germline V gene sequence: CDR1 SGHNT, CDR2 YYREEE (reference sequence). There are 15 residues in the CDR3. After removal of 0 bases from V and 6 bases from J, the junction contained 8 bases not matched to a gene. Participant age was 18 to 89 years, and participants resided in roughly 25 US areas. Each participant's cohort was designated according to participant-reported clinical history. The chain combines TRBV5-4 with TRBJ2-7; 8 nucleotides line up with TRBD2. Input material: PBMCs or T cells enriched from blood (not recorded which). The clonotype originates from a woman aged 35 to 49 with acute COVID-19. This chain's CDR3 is CASSLVGGLAREQYF. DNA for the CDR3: TGTGCCAGCAGCTTGGTGGGAGGACTAGCCCGCGAGCAGTACTTC.